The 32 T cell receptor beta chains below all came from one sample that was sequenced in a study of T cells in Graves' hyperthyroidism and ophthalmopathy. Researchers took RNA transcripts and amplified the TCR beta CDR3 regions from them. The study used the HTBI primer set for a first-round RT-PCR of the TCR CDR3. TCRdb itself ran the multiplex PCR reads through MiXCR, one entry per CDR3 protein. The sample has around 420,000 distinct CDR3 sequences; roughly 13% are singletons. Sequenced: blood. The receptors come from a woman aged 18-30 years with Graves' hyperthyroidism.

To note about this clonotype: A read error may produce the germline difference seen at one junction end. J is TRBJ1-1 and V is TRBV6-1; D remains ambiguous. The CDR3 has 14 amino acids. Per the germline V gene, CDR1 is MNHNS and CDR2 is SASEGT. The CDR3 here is CASRPKRMNTEALF. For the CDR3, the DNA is TGTGCCAGCAGACCGAAACGAATGAACACTGAAGCTCTCTTT.

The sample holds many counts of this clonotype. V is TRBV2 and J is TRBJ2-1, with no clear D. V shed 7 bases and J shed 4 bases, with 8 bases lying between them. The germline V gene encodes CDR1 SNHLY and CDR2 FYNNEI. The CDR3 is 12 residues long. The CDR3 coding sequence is TGTGCCAGCAAGGGTGGGTACAATGAGCAGTTCTTC. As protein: CASKGGYNEQFF.

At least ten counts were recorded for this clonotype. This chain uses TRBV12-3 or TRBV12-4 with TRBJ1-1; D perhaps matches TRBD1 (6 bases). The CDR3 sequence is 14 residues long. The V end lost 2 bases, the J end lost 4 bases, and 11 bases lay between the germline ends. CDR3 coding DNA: TGTGCCAGCAGTTTAACGGCAGGGGTCACTGAAGCTTTCTTT. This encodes CASSLTAGVTEAFF.

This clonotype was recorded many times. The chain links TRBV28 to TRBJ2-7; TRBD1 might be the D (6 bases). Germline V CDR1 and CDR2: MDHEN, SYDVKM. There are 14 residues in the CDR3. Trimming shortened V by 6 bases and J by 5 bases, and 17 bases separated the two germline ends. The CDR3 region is CASRPGTRVNEQYF. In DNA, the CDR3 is TGTGCCAGCAGACCCGGGACACGGGTCAACGAGCAGTACTTC. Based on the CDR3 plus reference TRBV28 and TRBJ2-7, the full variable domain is DVKVTQSSRYLVKRTGEKVFLECVQDMDHENMFWYRQDPGLGLRLIYFSYDVKMKEKGDIPEGYSVSREKKERFSLILESASTNQTSMYLCASRPGTRVNEQYFGPGTRLTVT.

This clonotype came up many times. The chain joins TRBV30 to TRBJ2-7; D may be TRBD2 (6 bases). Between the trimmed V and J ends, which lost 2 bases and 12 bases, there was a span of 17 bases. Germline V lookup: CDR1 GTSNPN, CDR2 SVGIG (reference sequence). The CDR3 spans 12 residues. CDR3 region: CAWSSPGLAPYF. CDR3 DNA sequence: TGTGCCTGGAGTTCCCCGGGGCTAGCGCCGTACTTC. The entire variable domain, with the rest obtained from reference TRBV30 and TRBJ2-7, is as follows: SQTIHQWPATLVQPVGSPLSLECTVEGTSNPNLYWYRQAAGRGLQLLFYSVGIGQISSEVPQNLSASRPQDRQFILSSKKLLLSDSGFYLCAWSSPGLAPYFGPGTRLTVT.

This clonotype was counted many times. DNA of the CDR3: TGCAGTGCTAGAGACTTGGATAGCGGTCCCAAAATGGGTGAGCAGTTCTTC. Protein sequence: CSARDLDSGPKMGEQFF. This chain joins TRBV20-1 and TRBJ2-1; D is possibly TRBD2 (6 bases). The ends were cut back, 0 bases at V and 9 bases at J, with 24 bases in the middle. This CDR3 has 17 amino acids. CDR1 is DFQATT, CDR2 SNEGSKA, per germline (reference sequence).

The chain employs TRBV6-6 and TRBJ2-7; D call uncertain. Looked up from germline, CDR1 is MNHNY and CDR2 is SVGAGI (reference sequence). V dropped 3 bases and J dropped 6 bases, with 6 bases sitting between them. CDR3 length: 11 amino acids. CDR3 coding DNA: TGTGCCAGCAGTTATTCCGCCGAGCAGTACTTC. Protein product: CASSYSAEQYF.

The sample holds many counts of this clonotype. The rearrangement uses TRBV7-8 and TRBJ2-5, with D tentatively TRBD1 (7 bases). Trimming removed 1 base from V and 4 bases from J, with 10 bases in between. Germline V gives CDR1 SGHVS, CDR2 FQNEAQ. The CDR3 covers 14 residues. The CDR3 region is CASSLDRGGETQYF. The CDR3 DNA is TGTGCCAGCAGCTTAGACAGGGGAGGAGAGACCCAGTACTTC.

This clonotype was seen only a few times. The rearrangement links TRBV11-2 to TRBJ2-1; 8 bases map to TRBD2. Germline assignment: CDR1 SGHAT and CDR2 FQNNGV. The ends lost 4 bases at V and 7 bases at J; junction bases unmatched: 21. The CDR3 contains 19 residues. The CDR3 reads CASSSGGGARTSFRNEQFF. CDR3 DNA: TGTGCCAGCAGCTCCGGGGGTGGGGCCAGGACTAGCTTTCGTAATGAGCAGTTCTTC.

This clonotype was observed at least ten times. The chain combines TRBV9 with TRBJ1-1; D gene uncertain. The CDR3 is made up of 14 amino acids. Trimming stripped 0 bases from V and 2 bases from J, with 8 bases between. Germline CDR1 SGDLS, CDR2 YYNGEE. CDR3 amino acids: CASSVVPSNTEAFF. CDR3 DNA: TGTGCCAGCAGCGTAGTCCCCTCTAACACTGAAGCTTTCTTT.

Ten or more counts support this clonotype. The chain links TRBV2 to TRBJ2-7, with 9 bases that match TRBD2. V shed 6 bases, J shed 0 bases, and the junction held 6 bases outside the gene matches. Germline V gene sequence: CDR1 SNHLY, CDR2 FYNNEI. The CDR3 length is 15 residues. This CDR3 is CASRELAGNSYEQYF. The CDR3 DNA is TGTGCCAGCAGAGAACTAGCGGGCAACTCCTACGAGCAGTACTTC.

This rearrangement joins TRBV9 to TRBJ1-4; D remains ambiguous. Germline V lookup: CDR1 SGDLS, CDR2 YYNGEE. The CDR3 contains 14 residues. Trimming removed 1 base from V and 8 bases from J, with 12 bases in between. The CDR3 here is CASSVSTREEKLFF. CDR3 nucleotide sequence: TGTGCCAGCAGCGTATCTACTAGGGAGGAAAAACTGTTTTTT.

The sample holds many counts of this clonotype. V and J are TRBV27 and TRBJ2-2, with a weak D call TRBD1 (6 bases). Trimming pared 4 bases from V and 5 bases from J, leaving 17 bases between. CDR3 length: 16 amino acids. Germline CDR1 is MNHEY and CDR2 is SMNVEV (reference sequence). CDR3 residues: CASSSPAGTRTGELFF. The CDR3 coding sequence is TGTGCCAGCAGTTCACCCGCCGGGACAAGGACCGGGGAGCTGTTTTTT.

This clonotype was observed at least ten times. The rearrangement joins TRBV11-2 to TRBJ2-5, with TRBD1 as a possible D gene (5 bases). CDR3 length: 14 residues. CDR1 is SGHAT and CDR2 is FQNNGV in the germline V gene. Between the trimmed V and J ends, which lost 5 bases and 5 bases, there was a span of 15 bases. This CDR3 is CASSILGDLETQYF. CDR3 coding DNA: TGTGCCAGCAGCATTCTAGGGGATCTGGAGACCCAGTACTTC.

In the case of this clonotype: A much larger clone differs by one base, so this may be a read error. The CDR3 DNA is TGTGCCAGCAGCTTGGTGGGGATCTACAAGCAGTACTTC. Amino acid sequence: CASSLVGIYKQYF. J is TRBJ2-7 and V is TRBV5-5; D uncertain. The CDR3 loop spans 13 amino acids. Germline-derived CDR1 and CDR2 are SGHKS and YYEKEE (reference sequence).

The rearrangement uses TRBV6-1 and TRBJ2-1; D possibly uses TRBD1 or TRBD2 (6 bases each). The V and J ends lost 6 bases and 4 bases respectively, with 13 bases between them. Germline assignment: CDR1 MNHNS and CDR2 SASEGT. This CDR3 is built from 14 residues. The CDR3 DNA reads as TGTGCCAGCAGCCGGGGGACATCATACAATGAGCAGTTCTTC. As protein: CASSRGTSYNEQFF.

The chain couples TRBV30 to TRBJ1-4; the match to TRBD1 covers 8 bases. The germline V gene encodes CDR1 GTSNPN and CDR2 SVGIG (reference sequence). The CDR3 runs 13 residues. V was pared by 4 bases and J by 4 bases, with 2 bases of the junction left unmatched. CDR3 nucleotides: TGTGCCTGGATGGGACAGGATAATGAAAAACTGTTTTTT. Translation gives CAWMGQDNEKLFF.

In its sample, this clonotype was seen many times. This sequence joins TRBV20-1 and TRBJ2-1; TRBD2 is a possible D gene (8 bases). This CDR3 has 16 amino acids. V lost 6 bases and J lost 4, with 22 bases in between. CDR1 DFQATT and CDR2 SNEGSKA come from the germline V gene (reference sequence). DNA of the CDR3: TGCAGTGCCGACCCGGGACTAGGGGGCAGGTACAATGAGCAGTTCTTC. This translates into CSADPGLGGRYNEQFF.

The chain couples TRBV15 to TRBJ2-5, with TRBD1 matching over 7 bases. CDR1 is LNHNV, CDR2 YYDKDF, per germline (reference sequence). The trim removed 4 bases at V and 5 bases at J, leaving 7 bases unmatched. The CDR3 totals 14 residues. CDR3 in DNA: TGTGCCACCAGCACAACCGACAGGGTGGAGACCCAGTACTTC. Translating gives CATSTTDRVETQYF.

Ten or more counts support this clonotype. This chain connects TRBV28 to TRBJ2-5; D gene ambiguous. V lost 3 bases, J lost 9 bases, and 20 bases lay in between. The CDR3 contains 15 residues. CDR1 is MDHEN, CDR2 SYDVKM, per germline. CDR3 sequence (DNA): TGTGCCAGCAGTTTTAATGAGGCCCTGAAGTCGGCCCAGTACTTC. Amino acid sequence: CASSFNEALKSAQYF.

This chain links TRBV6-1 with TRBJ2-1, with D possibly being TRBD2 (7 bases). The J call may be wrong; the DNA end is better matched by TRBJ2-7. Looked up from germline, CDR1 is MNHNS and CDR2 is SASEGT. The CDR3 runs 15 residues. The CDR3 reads CASTPGGGAYNEQYF. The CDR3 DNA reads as TGTGCCAGCACCCCTGGGGGGGGGGCCTACAATGAGCAGTACTTC.

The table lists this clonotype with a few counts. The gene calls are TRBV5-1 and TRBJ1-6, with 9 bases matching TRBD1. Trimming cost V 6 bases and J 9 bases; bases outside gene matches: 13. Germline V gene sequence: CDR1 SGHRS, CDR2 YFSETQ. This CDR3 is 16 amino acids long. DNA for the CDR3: TGCGCCAGCAAACCCCGGGAGACAGGGGGGTCTTCACCCCTCCACTTT. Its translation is CASKPRETGGSSPLHF. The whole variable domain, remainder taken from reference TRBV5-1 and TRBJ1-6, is KAGVTQTPRYLIKTRGQQVTLSCSPISGHRSVSWYQQTPGQGLQFLFEYFSETQRNKGNFPGRFSGRQFSNSRSEMNVSTLELGDSALYLCASKPRETGGSSPLHFGNGTRLTVT.

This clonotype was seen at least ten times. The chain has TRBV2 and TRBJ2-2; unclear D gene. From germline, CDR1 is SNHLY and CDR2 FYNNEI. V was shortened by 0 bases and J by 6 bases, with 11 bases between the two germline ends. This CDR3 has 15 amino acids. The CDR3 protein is CASSEALQRAGELFF. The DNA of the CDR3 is TGTGCCAGCAGTGAAGCGCTTCAACGGGCCGGGGAGCTGTTTTTT.

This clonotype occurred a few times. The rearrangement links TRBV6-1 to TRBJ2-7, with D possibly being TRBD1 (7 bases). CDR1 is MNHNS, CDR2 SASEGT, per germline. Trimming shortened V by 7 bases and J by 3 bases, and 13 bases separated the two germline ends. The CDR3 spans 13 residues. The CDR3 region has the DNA TGTGCCAGCACCCAGGGGGGTTACTACGAGCAGTACTTC. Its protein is CASTQGGYYEQYF.

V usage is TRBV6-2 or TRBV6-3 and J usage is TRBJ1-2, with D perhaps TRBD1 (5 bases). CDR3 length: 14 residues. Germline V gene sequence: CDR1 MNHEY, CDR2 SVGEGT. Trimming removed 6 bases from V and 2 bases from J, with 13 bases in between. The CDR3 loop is CASRKDGANYGYTF. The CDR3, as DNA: TGTGCCAGCAGGAAGGACGGGGCCAACTATGGCTACACCTTC.

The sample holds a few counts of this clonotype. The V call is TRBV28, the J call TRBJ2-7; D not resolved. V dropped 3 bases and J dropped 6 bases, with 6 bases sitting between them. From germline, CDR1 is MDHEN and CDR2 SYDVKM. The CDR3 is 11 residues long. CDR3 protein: CASSLGVEQYF. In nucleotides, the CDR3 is TGTGCCAGCAGTTTGGGCGTCGAGCAGTACTTC.

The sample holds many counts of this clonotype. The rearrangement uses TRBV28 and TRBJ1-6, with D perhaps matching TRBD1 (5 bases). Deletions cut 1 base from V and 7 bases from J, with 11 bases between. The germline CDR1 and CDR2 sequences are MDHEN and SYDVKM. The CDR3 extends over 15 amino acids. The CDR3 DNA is TGTGCCAGCAGTTTATCAGGGCTTGGGAATTCACCCCTCCACTTT. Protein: CASSLSGLGNSPLHF.

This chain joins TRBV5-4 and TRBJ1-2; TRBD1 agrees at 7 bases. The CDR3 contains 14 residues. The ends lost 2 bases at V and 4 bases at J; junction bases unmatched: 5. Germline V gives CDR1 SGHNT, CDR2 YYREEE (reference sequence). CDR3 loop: CASSFRTGAYGYTF. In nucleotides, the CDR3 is TGTGCCAGCAGCTTTAGAACAGGGGCCTATGGCTACACCTTC.

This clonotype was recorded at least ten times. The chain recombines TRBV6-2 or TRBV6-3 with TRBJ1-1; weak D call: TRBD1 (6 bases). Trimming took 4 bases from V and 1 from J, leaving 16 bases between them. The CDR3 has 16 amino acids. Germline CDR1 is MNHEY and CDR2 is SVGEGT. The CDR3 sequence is CASSSVHRGQNTEAFF. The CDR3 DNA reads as TGTGCCAGCAGTTCCGTACACCGGGGGCAGAACACTGAAGCTTTCTTT.

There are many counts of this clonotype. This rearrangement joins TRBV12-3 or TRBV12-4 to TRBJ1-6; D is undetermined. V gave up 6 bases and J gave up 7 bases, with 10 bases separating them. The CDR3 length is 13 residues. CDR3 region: CASRATVNSPLHF. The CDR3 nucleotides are TGTGCCAGCAGAGCCACTGTGAATTCACCCCTCCACTTT.

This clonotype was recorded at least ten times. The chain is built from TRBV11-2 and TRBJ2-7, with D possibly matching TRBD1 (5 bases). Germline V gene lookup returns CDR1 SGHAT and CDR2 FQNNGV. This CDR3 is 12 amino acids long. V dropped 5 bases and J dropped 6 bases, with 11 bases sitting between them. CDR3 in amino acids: CASSLGQGEQYF. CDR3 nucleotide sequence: TGTGCCAGCAGCCTCGGACAAGGCGAGCAGTACTTC.

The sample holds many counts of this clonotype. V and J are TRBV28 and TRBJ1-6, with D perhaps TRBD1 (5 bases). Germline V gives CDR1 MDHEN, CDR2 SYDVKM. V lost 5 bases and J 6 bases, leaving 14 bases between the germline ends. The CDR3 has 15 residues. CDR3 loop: CASSQGPITNSPLHF. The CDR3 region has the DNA TGTGCCAGCAGTCAGGGACCGATAACTAATTCACCCCTCCACTTT.